This record concerns one T cell receptor (beta chain) sequence. This specimen belongs to a study of shared T cell receptors in the human thymus. Some clones are missing from TCRdb's copy, which holds only in-frame ones; the method was immunoSEQ multiplex PCR. The sample yields under 850,000 clones, roughly 90% seen once. This sample also belongs to another study, concerning human thymus T cells.

The source material was thymocytes. The receptor's source is a boy younger than two with a congenital heart defect.

This CDR3 reads CASSIGQSPPGELFF. In DNA form, the CDR3 reads TGTGCCAGTAGTATCGGACAGAGCCCCCCCGGGGAGCTGTTTTTT. This chain uses TRBV19 with TRBJ2-2; the D gene is possibly TRBD1 (6 bases). The CDR3 totals 15 residues. Germline V gene data show CDR1 as LNHDA and CDR2 as SQIVND (reference sequence). V was clipped by 3 bases and J by 6 bases, with 14 bases between them.